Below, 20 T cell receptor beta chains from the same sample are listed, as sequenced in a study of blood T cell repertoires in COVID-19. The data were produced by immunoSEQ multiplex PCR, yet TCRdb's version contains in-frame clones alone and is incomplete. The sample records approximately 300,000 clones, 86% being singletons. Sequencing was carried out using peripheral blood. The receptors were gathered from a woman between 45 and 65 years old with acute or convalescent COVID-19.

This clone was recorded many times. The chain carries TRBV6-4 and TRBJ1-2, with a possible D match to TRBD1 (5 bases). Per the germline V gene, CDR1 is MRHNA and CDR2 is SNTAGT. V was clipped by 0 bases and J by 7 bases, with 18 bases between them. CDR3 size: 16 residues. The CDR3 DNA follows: TGTGCCAGCAGTGACTCAGGGCGGCAGGGTCTTGGTGGCTACACCTTC. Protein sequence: CASSDSGRQGLGGYTF.

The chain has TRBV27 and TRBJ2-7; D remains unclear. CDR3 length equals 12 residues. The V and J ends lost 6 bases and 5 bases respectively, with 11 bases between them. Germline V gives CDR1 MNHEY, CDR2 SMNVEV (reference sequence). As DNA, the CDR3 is TGTGCCAGCAGGAGAAGTTTCGACGAGCAGTACTTC. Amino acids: CASRRSFDEQYF.

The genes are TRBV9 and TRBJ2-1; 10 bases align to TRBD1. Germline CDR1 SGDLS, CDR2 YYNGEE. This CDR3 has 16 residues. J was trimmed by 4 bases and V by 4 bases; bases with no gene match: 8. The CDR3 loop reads CASSMHRDRGYNEQFF. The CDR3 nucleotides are TGTGCCAGCAGCATGCACCGGGACAGGGGATACAATGAGCAGTTCTTC.

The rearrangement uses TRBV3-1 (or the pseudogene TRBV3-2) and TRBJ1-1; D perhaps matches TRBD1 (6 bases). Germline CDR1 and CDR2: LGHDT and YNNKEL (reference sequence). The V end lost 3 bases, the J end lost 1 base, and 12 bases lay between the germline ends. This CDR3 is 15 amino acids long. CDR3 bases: TGTGCCAGCAGCCATCGGGACATGGAGAACACTGAAGCTTTCTTT. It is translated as CASSHRDMENTEAFF.

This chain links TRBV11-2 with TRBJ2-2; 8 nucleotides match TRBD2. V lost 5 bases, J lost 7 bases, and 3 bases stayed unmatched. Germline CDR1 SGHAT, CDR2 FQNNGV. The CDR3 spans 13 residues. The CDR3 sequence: CASSGSGIGELFF. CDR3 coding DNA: TGTGCCAGCAGCGGTAGCGGGATCGGGGAGCTGTTTTTT.

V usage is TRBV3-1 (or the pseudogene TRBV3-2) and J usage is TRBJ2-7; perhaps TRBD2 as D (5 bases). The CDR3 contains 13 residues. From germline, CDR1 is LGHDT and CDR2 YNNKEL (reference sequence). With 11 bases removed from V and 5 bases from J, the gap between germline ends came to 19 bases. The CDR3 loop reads CASSGLRTHEQYF. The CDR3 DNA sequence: TGTGCCTCGAGCGGCTTGAGGACCCACGAGCAGTACTTC.

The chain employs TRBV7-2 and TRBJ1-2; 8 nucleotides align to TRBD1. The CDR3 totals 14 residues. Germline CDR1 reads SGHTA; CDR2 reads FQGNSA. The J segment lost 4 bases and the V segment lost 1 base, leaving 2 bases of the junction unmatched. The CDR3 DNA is TGTGCCAGCAGCTTAGGTGACAGGGGCTATGGCTACACCTTC. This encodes CASSLGDRGYGYTF.

CDR3 sequence: CASSLGPPSSQYF. CDR3 nucleotide sequence: TGTGCCAGCAGCTTAGGGCCACCCTCTTCCCAGTACTTC. V is TRBV7-2 and J is TRBJ2-5; D gene uncertain. Germline loops: CDR1 SGHTA, CDR2 FQGNSA. The CDR3 length is 13 residues. Trimming left V 1 base short and J 9 bases short, with 12 bases between.

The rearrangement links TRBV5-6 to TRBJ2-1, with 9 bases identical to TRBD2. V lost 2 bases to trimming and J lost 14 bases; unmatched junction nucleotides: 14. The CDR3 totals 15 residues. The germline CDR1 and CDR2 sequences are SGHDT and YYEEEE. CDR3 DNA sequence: TGTGCCAGCAGCTTCAGGACTAGCGTGCTCATGGGGGAGTTCTTC. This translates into CASSFRTSVLMGEFF.

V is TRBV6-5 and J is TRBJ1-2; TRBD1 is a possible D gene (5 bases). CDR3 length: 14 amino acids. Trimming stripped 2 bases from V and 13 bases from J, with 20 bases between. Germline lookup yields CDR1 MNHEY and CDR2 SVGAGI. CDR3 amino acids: CASSYPGREAAFTF. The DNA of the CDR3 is TGTGCCAGCAGTTACCCCGGCAGGGAAGCAGCGTTCACCTTC.

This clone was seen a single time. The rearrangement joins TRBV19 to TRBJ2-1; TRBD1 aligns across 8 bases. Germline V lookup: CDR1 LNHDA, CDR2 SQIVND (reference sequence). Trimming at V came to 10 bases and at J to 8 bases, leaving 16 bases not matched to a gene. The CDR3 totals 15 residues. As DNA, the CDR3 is TGTGCCACAAGGCAGTGGGGGACAGGAGGAGATGAGCAGTTCTTC. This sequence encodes CATRQWGTGGDEQFF.

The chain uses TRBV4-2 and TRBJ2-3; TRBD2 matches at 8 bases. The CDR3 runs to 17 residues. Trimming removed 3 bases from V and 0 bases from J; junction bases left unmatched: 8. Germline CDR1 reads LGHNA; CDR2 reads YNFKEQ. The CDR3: CASSHAIAGTSTDTQYF. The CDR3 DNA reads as TGTGCCAGCAGCCATGCAATAGCGGGAACTAGCACAGATACGCAGTATTTT.

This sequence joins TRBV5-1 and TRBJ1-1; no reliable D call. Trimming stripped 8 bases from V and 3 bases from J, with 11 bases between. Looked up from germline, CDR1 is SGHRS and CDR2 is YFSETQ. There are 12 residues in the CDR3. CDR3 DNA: TGCGCCAGTCGGGGTATCTACACTGAAGCTTTCTTT. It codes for CASRGIYTEAFF.

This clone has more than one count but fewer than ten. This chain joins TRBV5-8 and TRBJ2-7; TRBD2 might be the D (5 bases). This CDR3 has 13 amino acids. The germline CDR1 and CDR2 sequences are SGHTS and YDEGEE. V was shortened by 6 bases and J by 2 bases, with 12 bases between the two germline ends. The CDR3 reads CASTTIEAYEQYF. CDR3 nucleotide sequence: TGTGCCAGCACGACTATAGAAGCCTACGAGCAGTACTTC.

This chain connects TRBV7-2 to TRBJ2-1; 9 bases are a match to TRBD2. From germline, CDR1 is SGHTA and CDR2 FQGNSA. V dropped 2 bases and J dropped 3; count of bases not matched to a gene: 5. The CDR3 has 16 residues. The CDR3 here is CASSLQLAGYYNEQFF. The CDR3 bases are TGTGCCAGCAGCTTACAACTAGCGGGCTACTACAATGAGCAGTTCTTC. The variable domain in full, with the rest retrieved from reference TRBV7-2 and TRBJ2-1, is GAGVSQSPSNKVTEKGKDVELRCDPISGHTALYWYRQSLGQGLEFLIYFQGNSAPDKSGLPSDRFSAERTGGSVSTLTIQRTQQEDSAVYLCASSLQLAGYYNEQFFGPGTRLTVL.

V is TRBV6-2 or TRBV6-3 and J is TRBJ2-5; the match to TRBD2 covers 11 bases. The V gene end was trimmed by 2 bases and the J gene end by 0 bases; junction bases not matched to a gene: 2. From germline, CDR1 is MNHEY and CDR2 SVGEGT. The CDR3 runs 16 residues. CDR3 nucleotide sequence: TGTGCCAGCAGTTACGCGGGACTAGCGGACCAAGAGACCCAGTACTTC. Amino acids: CASSYAGLADQETQYF.

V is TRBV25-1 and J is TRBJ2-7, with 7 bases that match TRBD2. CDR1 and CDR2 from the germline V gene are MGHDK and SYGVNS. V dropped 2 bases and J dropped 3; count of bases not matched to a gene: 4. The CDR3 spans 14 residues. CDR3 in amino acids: CASSEGGGSYEQYF. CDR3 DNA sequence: TGTGCCAGCAGTGAAGGGGGAGGGAGCTACGAGCAGTACTTC.

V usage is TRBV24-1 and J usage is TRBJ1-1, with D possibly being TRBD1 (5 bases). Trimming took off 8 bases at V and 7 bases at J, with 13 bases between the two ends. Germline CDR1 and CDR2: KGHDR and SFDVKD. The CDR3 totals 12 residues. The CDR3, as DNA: TGTGCCACCACGGGGGACGGGGGTGAAGCTTTCTTT. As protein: CATTGDGGEAFF.

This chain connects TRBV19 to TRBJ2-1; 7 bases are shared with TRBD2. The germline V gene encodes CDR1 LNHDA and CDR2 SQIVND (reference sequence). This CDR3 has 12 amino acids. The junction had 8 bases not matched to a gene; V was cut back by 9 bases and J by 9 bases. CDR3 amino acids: CASESGMFEQFF. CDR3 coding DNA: TGTGCCAGCGAGAGCGGGATGTTTGAGCAGTTCTTC.

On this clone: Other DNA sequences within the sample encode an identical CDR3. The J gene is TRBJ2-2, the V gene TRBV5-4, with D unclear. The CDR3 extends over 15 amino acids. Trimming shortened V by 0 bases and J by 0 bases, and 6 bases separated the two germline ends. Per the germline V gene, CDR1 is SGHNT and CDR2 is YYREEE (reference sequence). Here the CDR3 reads CASSLGLSNTGELFF. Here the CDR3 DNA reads TGTGCCAGCAGCTTGGGACTTTCGAACACCGGGGAGCTGTTTTTT.